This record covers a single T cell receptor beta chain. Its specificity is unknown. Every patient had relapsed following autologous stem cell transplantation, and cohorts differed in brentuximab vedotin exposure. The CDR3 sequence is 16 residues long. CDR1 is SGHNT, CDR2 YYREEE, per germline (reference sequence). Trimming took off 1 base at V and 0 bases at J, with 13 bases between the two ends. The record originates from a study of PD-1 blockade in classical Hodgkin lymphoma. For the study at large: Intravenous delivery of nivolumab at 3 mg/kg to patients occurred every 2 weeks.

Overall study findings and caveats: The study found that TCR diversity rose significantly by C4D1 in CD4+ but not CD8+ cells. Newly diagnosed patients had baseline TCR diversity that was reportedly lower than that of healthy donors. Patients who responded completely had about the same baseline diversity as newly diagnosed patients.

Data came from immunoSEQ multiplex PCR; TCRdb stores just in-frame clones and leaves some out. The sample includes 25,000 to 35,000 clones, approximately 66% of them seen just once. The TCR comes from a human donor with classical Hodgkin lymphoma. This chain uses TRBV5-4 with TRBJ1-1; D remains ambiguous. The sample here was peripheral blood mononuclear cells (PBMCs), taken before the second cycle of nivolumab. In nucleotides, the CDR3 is TGTGCCAGCAGCTTGTTTTTGGTGGGAGTGAACACTGAAGCTTTCTTT. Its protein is CASSLFLVGVNTEAFF.